The 30 T cell receptor beta chains in this list originate from one sample, sequenced in a study of blood T cells in healthy people across ages. A second PCR, run for roughly 7 to 11 cycles, used a sample-barcoded 5' primer plus a J-beta primer mix. TCRdb ran MiXCR on the 5' RACE reads and lists one entry per CDR3 protein. The table shows more than 650,000 distinct CDR3 sequences, with about 20% occurring only once. The source material was blood. The receptors originated from a man in his sixties or seventies in good health.

This chain connects TRBV5-5 to TRBJ1-2; D remains unclear. Germline V gives CDR1 SGHKS, CDR2 YYEKEE (reference sequence). V was clipped by 4 bases and J by 4 bases, with 17 bases between them. This CDR3 has 15 residues. The CDR3 region is CASSPVDRNAYGYTF. The CDR3, as DNA: TGTGCCAGCAGCCCTGTGGATCGGAACGCCTATGGCTACACCTTC.

This clonotype was counted ten times or more. This chain connects TRBV15 to TRBJ2-4, with D maybe TRBD2 (6 bases). Germline assignment: CDR1 LNHNV and CDR2 YYDKDF (reference sequence). V dropped 1 base and J dropped 12 bases, with 13 bases sitting between them. The length of the CDR3 is 13 residues. CDR3 nucleotides: TGTGCCACCAGCAGAGTAATGAGGAGGGGTCAGTACTTC. It codes for CATSRVMRRGQYF. Full variable domain (remainder filled in from reference TRBV15 and TRBJ2-4): DAMVIQNPRYQVTQFGKPVTLSCSQTLNHNVMYWYQQKSSQAPKLLFHYYDKDFNNEADTPDNFQSRRPNTSFCFLDIRSPGLGDTAMYLCATSRVMRRGQYFGAGTRLSVL.

The chain links TRBV6-4 to TRBJ1-1, with unresolved D. CDR3 length equals 14 residues. Per germline, CDR1 MRHNA and CDR2 SNTAGT. V dropped 6 bases and J dropped 3 bases, with 14 bases sitting between them. The CDR3 nucleotides are TGTGCCAGCAGAGTGCGGGTGGTGGACACTGAAGCTTTCTTT. It yields the protein CASRVRVVDTEAFF.

The gene calls are TRBV7-9 and TRBJ2-2; 8 bases agree with TRBD1. The germline V gene has CDR1 SEHNR and CDR2 FQNEAQ (reference sequence). The V and J ends lost 5 bases and 6 bases, in that order; junction bases with no gene match: 14. This CDR3 is built from 17 residues. This CDR3 is CASSMWTGTGPSGELFF. The DNA for the CDR3 is TGTGCCAGCAGCATGTGGACCGGGACAGGTCCTTCCGGGGAGCTGTTTTTT.

This clonotype has only a few counts. This chain uses TRBV11-2 with TRBJ2-5; D not certain. Germline V CDR1 and CDR2: SGHAT, FQNNGV. With 2 bases removed from V and 4 bases from J, the gap between germline ends came to 8 bases. The length of the CDR3 is 13 residues. CDR3 DNA sequence: TGTGCCAGCAGCTTATTACGGGTAGAGACCCAGTACTTC. Protein sequence: CASSLLRVETQYF.

This clonotype was seen a handful of times. The chain couples TRBV27 to TRBJ2-1; 7 positions agree with TRBD1. This CDR3 is built from 15 residues. Germline V CDR1 and CDR2: MNHEY, SMNVEV (reference sequence). J lost 0 bases, V lost 5 bases, and 4 bases had no gene match. This chain's CDR3 is CASSGGQSSYNEQFF. The CDR3 DNA is TGTGCCAGCAGTGGGGGACAGAGCTCCTACAATGAGCAGTTCTTC.

V is TRBV21-1 and J is TRBJ2-3. TRBV21-1 is deemed a pseudogene. The CDR3 is 16 amino acids. CDR3 in amino acids: CASSKVGWWDTDTQYF. The CDR3 DNA sequence: TGTGCCAGCAGCAAAGTTGGCTGGTGGGACACGGATACGCAGTATTTT.

V is TRBV7-2 and J is TRBJ1-1; 7 nucleotides align to TRBD1. The CDR3 extends over 14 amino acids. Germline CDR1 SGHTA, CDR2 FQGNSA. Trimming took 4 bases from V and 1 from J; bases not matched to a gene: 3. CDR3 region: CASSSYRGNTEAFF. The CDR3 DNA follows: TGTGCCAGCAGCTCTTACAGGGGGAACACTGAAGCTTTCTTT.

This chain joins TRBV12-3 or TRBV12-4 and TRBJ1-1, with 7 nucleotides matching TRBD1. The CDR3 is 16 residues long. V shed 8 bases, J shed 0 bases, and the junction held 12 bases outside the gene matches. The chain's CDR3 is CASLIGLGQMNTEAFF. DNA for the CDR3: TGTGCCAGCCTCATAGGTTTGGGACAGATGAACACTGAAGCTTTCTTT.

This chain links TRBV15 with TRBJ2-3; tentative D call: TRBD1 (5 bases). The germline gives CDR1 LNHNV, CDR2 YYDKDF (reference sequence). The CDR3 extends over 16 amino acids. Between the trimmed V and J ends, which lost 1 base and 0 bases, there was a span of 11 bases. CDR3 DNA sequence: TGTGCCACCAGCAGAGGGGGCGGCCTTAGCACAGATACGCAGTATTTT. Translating it yields CATSRGGGLSTDTQYF. Based on the CDR3 plus reference TRBV15 and TRBJ2-3, the full variable domain is DAMVIQNPRYQVTQFGKPVTLSCSQTLNHNVMYWYQQKSSQAPKLLFHYYDKDFNNEADTPDNFQSRRPNTSFCFLDIRSPGLGDTAMYLCATSRGGGLSTDTQYFGPGTRLTVL.

This rearrangement joins TRBV14 to TRBJ1-3; no reliable D call. Trimming removed 1 base at V and 11 bases at J, with 3 bases between. CDR3 length equals 10 residues. CDR1 and CDR2 from the germline V gene are SGHDN and FVKESK. CDR3 protein: CASSQAPIYF. CDR3 DNA sequence: TGTGCCAGCAGCCAAGCCCCCATATATTTT. The full variable domain, completed using reference TRBV14 and TRBJ1-3, is EAGVTQFPSHSVIEKGQTVTLRCDPISGHDNLYWYRRVMGKEIKFLLHFVKESKQDESGMPNNRFLAERTGGTYSTLKVQPAELEDSGVYFCASSQAPIYFGEGSWLTVV.

V usage is TRBV5-1 and J usage is TRBJ2-3; 8 nucleotides match TRBD2. With 6 bases clipped from V and 6 bases from J, the junction kept 12 bases outside the gene matches. In germline, CDR1 is SGHRS, CDR2 YFSETQ. The CDR3 is made up of 15 amino acids. The CDR3 nucleotides are TGCGCCAGCAACCCAGCGGGGGCCACCAGGGATACGCAGTATTTT. Residues: CASNPAGATRDTQYF. Full variable domain (outside the CDR3, taken from reference TRBV5-1 and TRBJ2-3): KAGVTQTPRYLIKTRGQQVTLSCSPISGHRSVSWYQQTPGQGLQFLFEYFSETQRNKGNFPGRFSGRQFSNSRSEMNVSTLELGDSALYLCASNPAGATRDTQYFGPGTRLTVL.

In its sample, this clonotype was seen many times. The chain combines TRBV5-1 with TRBJ1-2, with a tentative D call TRBD1 (6 bases). Germline CDR1 reads SGHRS; CDR2 reads YFSETQ. V was shortened by 0 bases and J by 2 bases, with 8 bases between the two germline ends. The CDR3 consists of 14 residues. The CDR3 here is CASSLATGNYGYTF. The CDR3 nucleotides are TGCGCCAGCAGCTTGGCCACAGGGAACTATGGCTACACCTTC.

The rearrangement joins TRBV29-1 to TRBJ2-3; D unclear. The end of the DNA is better explained by TRBJ1-5, so the J call may be wrong. CDR3 length: 12 amino acids. CDR1 and CDR2 from the germline V gene are SQVTM and ANQGSEA. CDR3 DNA: TGCAGCGTTCCTAGCGGGAGCGATACGCAGCATTTT. Protein product: CSVPSGSDTQHF.

This clonotype has more than one count but fewer than ten. J is TRBJ2-5 and V is TRBV21-1; the table's D call, TRBD1, has no DNA check behind it. TRBV21-1 is shown as a pseudogene. This CDR3 region has 13 residues. CDR3 sequence reads: CASRLRVEETQYF. CDR3 DNA sequence: TGTGCCAGCCGACTCAGGGTTGAGGAGACCCAGTACTTC.

The J gene is TRBJ2-1, the V gene TRBV15; D might be TRBD1 or TRBD2, each matching 5 bases. Trimming took 7 bases from V and 2 from J, leaving 15 bases between them. CDR3 length equals 15 residues. CDR1 and CDR2 from the germline V gene are LNHNV and YYDKDF (reference sequence). CDR3 coding DNA: TGTGCCACCACTCGGGGCCGGTTTCCCTACAATGAGCAGTTCTTC. This encodes CATTRGRFPYNEQFF.

This clonotype occurred a few times. The chain uses TRBV12-3 or TRBV12-4 and TRBJ2-5, with D possibly TRBD1 on 5 matching bases. V was pared by 6 bases and J by 5 bases, with 13 bases between. CDR3 length equals 13 residues. The CDR3 sequence: CASRREGVETQYF. CDR3 sequence (DNA): TGTGCCAGCAGGCGCGAAGGGGTGGAGACCCAGTACTTC.

The V and J genes are TRBV27 and TRBJ2-4; 7 nucleotides align to TRBD1. The CDR3 is 16 residues long. V lost 0 bases, J lost 3 bases, and 5 bases stayed unmatched. Germline lookup yields CDR1 MNHEY and CDR2 SMNVEV (reference sequence). CDR3 DNA sequence: TGTGCCAGCAGTTTATCGACAGGGTTGGGCAAAAACATTCAGTACTTC. Encoded protein: CASSLSTGLGKNIQYF.

This clonotype was seen only a few times. The chain recombines TRBV9 with TRBJ1-6; 8 bases are a match to TRBD1. CDR3 length: 14 residues. Germline V lookup: CDR1 SGDLS, CDR2 YYNGEE. V lost 0 bases, J lost 11 bases, and 4 bases stayed unmatched. CDR3 residues: CASSVGDRGAPLHF. CDR3 DNA: TGTGCCAGCAGCGTAGGCGACAGGGGAGCACCCCTCCACTTT.

This clonotype was picked up a small number of times. The genes are TRBV2 and TRBJ2-3; 10 positions agree with TRBD2. The CDR3 sequence is 17 residues long. The ends lost 8 bases at V and 6 bases at J; junction bases unmatched: 17. Germline CDR1 and CDR2: SNHLY and FYNNEI. The chain's CDR3 is CASGTSDIAGDGDTQYF. As DNA, the CDR3 is TGTGCCAGCGGGACTAGCGACATCGCCGGAGATGGGGATACGCAGTATTTT.

The sample holds one count of this clonotype. The chain is built from TRBV18 and TRBJ2-2; the D gene is possibly TRBD2 (6 bases). Trimming shortened V by 0 bases and J by 1 base, and 9 bases separated the two germline ends. The CDR3 contains 16 residues. Germline V gene lookup returns CDR1 KGHSH and CDR2 LQKENI. The CDR3 region has the DNA TGTGCCAGCTCACCACCGGGACTTATGAACACCGGGGAGCTGTTTTTT. Translated, it gives CASSPPGLMNTGELFF.

This rearrangement joins TRBV12-3 or TRBV12-4 to TRBJ2-1; 8 nucleotides align to TRBD2. The CDR3 has 13 residues. Trimming removed 7 bases from V and 7 bases from J; junction bases left unmatched: 6. The CDR3 DNA sequence: TGTGCCAGCACAGTAGCGGGGAAAAATGAGCAGTTCTTC. This gives the protein CASTVAGKNEQFF.

The chain uses TRBV5-6 and TRBJ1-5; possibly TRBD1 for D (6 bases). V gave up 3 bases and J gave up 5 bases, with 9 bases separating them. The germline CDR1 and CDR2 sequences are SGHDT and YYEEEE. There are 13 residues in the CDR3. CDR3 sequence: CASSSQGYQPQHF. In nucleotides, the CDR3 is TGTGCCAGCAGCTCGCAGGGGTATCAGCCCCAGCATTTT. The full variable domain, with the rest looked up from reference TRBV5-6 and TRBJ1-5, is DAGVTQSPTHLIKTRGQQVTLRCSPKSGHDTVSWYQQALGQGPQFIFQYYEEEERQRGNFPDRFSGHQFPNYSSELNVNALLLGDSALYLCASSSQGYQPQHFGDGTRLSIL.

A few counts support this clonotype. J is TRBJ1-1 and V is TRBV29-1; D perhaps matches TRBD1 (6 bases). The CDR3 totals 11 residues. V was clipped by 6 bases and J by 13 bases, with 18 bases between them. The germline CDR1 and CDR2 sequences are SQVTM and ANQGSEA. The chain's CDR3 is CSVGAGRLVFF. CDR3 sequence (DNA): TGCAGCGTGGGGGCAGGGAGGCTGGTTTTCTTT. Full variable domain (rest looked up from reference TRBV29-1 and TRBJ1-1): SAVISQKPSRDICQRGTSLTIQCQVDSQVTMMFWYRQQPGQSLTLIATANQGSEATYESGFVIDKFPISRPNLTFSTLTVSNMSPEDSSIYLCSVGAGRLVFFGQGTRLTVV.

A few counts support this clonotype. The V and J genes are TRBV12-3 or TRBV12-4 and TRBJ1-2, with D possibly matching TRBD1 (6 bases). The V gene lost 3 bases and the J gene lost 10 bases, with 15 bases spanning the gap. The CDR3 runs to 13 residues. The CDR3 region is CASSLSQGNAYTF. The CDR3 DNA is TGTGCCAGCAGTTTGAGTCAGGGGAATGCCTACACCTTC.

This clonotype has more than one count but fewer than ten. V gene TRBV5-1 combines with J gene TRBJ2-7, with D unclear. V was shortened by 2 bases and J by 0 bases, with 15 bases between the two germline ends. Germline lookup yields CDR1 SGHRS and CDR2 YFSETQ. The CDR3 is made up of 16 amino acids. The CDR3 reads CASSFAAERSSYEQYF. As DNA, the CDR3 is TGCGCCAGCAGCTTTGCGGCTGAGAGGAGCTCCTACGAGCAGTACTTC.

This clonotype was seen once. The V and J genes are TRBV2 and TRBJ2-7; 8 bases are shared with TRBD2. The CDR3 has 13 amino acids. Germline V gene lookup returns CDR1 SNHLY and CDR2 FYNNEI. V lost 6 bases, J lost 6 bases, and 7 bases stayed unmatched. The CDR3 protein is CASSSPRGGEQYF. The CDR3 DNA sequence: TGTGCCAGCAGCTCTCCCCGGGGGGGCGAGCAGTACTTC.

The CDR3, as DNA: TGTGCCTCTCAGGACAGAAGGAGCACTGAAGCTTTCTTT. This gives the protein CASQDRRSTEAFF. This chain joins TRBV24-1 and TRBJ1-1; perhaps TRBD1 as D (6 bases). The CDR3 covers 13 residues. Germline V gives CDR1 KGHDR, CDR2 SFDVKD. Trimming cost V 12 bases and J 4 bases, with 17 bases left between them.

This clonotype was detected many times. J is TRBJ1-2 and V is TRBV12-3 or TRBV12-4; D is possibly TRBD1 (5 bases). The length of the CDR3 is 15 residues. Trimming removed 7 bases from V and 0 bases from J, with 15 bases in between. The CDR3 protein is CASKAGQRANYGYTF. Here the CDR3 DNA reads TGTGCCAGCAAAGCAGGACAACGAGCTAACTATGGCTACACCTTC.

This clonotype turned up a few times. This rearrangement joins TRBV7-2 to TRBJ2-5; 12 positions agree with TRBD2. The J call is doubtful: the DNA matches TRBJ2-1 better. Per the germline V gene, CDR1 is SGHTA and CDR2 is FQGNSA. CDR3 length: 18 amino acids. As DNA, the CDR3 is TGTGCCAGCAGCTTAGTTATATCGGCTAGCGGGAGGGACAATGAGCAGTTCTTC. Its translation is CASSLVISASGRDNEQFF.